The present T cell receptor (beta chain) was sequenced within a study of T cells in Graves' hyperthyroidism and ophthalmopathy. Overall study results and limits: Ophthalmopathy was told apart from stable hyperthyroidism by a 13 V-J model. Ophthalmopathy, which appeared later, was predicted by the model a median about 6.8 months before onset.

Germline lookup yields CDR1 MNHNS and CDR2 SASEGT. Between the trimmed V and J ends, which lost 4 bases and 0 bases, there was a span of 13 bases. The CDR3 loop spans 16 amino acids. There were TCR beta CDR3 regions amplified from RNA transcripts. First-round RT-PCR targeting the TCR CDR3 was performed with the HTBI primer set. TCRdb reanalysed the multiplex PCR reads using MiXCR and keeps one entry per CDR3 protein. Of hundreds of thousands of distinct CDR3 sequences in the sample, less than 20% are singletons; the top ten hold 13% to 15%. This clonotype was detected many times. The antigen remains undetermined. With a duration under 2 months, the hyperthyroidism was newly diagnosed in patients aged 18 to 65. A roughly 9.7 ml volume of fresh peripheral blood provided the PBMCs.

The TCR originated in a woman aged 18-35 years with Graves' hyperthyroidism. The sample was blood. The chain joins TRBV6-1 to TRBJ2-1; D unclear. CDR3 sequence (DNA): TGTGCCAGCAGTGTTATCGTTAGTTCCTCCTACAATGAGCAGTTCTTC. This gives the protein CASSVIVSSSYNEQFF.